The present T cell receptor (beta chain) was sequenced within a study of blood T cell repertoires in COVID-19. Turning to the study itself: Spain, Italy and the United States supplied samples that represented acute and convalescent COVID-19.

Participants' reported clinical history set cohort assignment. No more than 2 weeks before study entry, exposed participants had met a case of COVID-19. In the original processing: Reference gene primer amplification gave nucleated cell count estimates. Produced via immunoSEQ multiplex PCR; TCRdb's table is partial and in-frame only. Clone size and V and J calls were adopted from that table, with D and trimming inferred from the DNA. This table has about 210,000 clones, roughly 90% appearing once. Germline CDR1 reads SGHRS; CDR2 reads YFSETQ. The V gene end was trimmed by 2 bases and the J gene end by 4 bases; junction bases not matched to a gene: 4. This CDR3 contains 15 residues.

This clonotype originated in a woman between 25 and 40 years old who had been exposed to COVID-19. The V gene is TRBV5-1, the J gene TRBJ2-1; 9 positions match TRBD1. Sequenced input: PBMCs or T cells enriched from blood (not recorded which). The CDR3 DNA is TGCGCCAGCAGCTTTACAGGGGGCTTTTACAATGAGCAGTTCTTC. This sequence encodes CASSFTGGFYNEQFF.